The next 10 T cell receptor beta chains were all read from a single sample in a study of OX40 agonist ivuxolimab in advanced cancers. Profiling relied on immunoSEQ multiplex PCR, and the TCRdb table lists in-frame clones only, not all of them. The sample has about 12,000 clones; 80% to 85% are singletons. Sample: CD4+ or CD8+ T cells sorted from blood, taken in a trial of the OX40 agonist ivuxolimab. These receptors all come from an adult with an advanced solid tumor such as melanoma, head and neck, liver or kidney cancer.

A few counts support this clone. The rearrangement joins TRBV5-1 to TRBJ2-3; the match to TRBD2 covers 9 bases. The CDR3 runs to 16 residues. Trimming took 3 bases from V and 0 from J; bases not matched to a gene: 5. The V gene's germline CDR1 is SGHRS and CDR2 YFSETQ. CDR3 in DNA: TGCGCCAGCAGCTCACGGACTAGCGCCAGCACAGATACGCAGTATTTT. Amino acid sequence: CASSSRTSASTDTQYF.

This chain joins TRBV7-2 and TRBJ1-5; no firm D call. The CDR3 contains 14 residues. V was pared by 3 bases and J by 3 bases, with 9 bases between. Per germline, CDR1 SGHTA and CDR2 FQGNSA. The DNA of the CDR3 is TGTGCCAGCAGCTTCGGACGGACCAATCAGCCCCAGCATTTT. Translating it yields CASSFGRTNQPQHF.

V is TRBV28 and J is TRBJ2-3; perhaps TRBD2 as D (6 bases). The CDR3 consists of 14 residues. The germline V gene encodes CDR1 MDHEN and CDR2 SYDVKM. V was shortened by 7 bases and J by 2 bases, with 13 bases between the two germline ends. The CDR3, as DNA: TGTGCCAGCAAGGCGGAGGGCCTCACAGATACGCAGTATTTT. This sequence encodes CASKAEGLTDTQYF.

This chain connects TRBV11-2 to TRBJ2-7, with a tentative D call TRBD2 (5 bases). The CDR3 is 17 residues long. Germline CDR1 reads SGHAT; CDR2 reads FQNNGV. V lost 0 bases and J lost 0, with 15 bases in between. CDR3 DNA: TGTGCCAGCAGCTTAGATACCGGTGGACTTCCCTCCTACGAGCAGTACTTC. This gives the protein CASSLDTGGLPSYEQYF.

This clone was detected only a few times. This sequence joins TRBV29-1 and TRBJ1-1; 7 bases are shared with TRBD1. The V segment lost 6 bases and the J segment 0 bases; nucleotides outside the gene matches: 1. This CDR3 contains 12 residues. Germline V gives CDR1 SQVTM, CDR2 ANQGSEA. The CDR3 region has the DNA TGCAGCGTCGGACAGGTGAACACTGAAGCTTTCTTT. Its protein is CSVGQVNTEAFF.

The chain couples TRBV4-2 to TRBJ2-5; TRBD2 matches at 15 bases. Germline loops: CDR1 LGHNA, CDR2 YNFKEQ. This CDR3 is built from 17 residues. The junction had 7 bases not matched to a gene; V was cut back by 4 bases and J by 4 bases. The CDR3 reads CASSPRTSGRVRETQYF. The CDR3 nucleotides read TGTGCCAGCAGCCCCCGGACTAGCGGGAGGGTGAGAGAGACCCAGTACTTC.

J is TRBJ2-2 and V is TRBV13, with unresolved D. The ends were cut back, 2 bases at V and 1 base at J, with 5 bases in the middle. The CDR3 runs to 14 residues. Germline V lookup: CDR1 PRHDT, CDR2 FYEKMQ (reference sequence). The DNA of the CDR3 is TGTGCCAGCAGCTTATACAGGAACACCGGGGAGCTGTTTTTT. This gives the protein CASSLYRNTGELFF.

The chain uses TRBV11-2 and TRBJ1-4; no definite D call. Between the trimmed V and J ends, which lost 5 bases and 8 bases, there was a span of 12 bases. Germline assignment: CDR1 SGHAT and CDR2 FQNNGV. CDR3 length: 13 amino acids. CDR3 protein: CASSPIEEEKLFF. In DNA form, the CDR3 reads TGTGCCAGCAGCCCGATCGAGGAGGAAAAACTGTTTTTT.

The genes are TRBV6-5 and TRBJ2-3; the match to TRBD1 covers 8 bases. The CDR3 runs to 15 residues. Germline CDR1 MNHEY, CDR2 SVGAGI. Trimming took 2 bases from V and 1 from J; bases not matched to a gene: 2. The CDR3 spells CASSYTDRGTDTQYF. The CDR3 nucleotides are TGTGCCAGCAGTTACACGGACAGGGGCACAGATACGCAGTATTTT.

This clone was detected a few times. The chain combines TRBV28 with TRBJ2-1, with a possible D match to TRBD2 (6 bases). CDR1 and CDR2 (germline): MDHEN, SYDVKM. The length of the CDR3 is 14 residues. With 11 bases removed from V and 6 bases from J, the gap between germline ends came to 20 bases. CDR3 nucleotide sequence: TGTGCCGCACGACCTCCGGGAGTGGGCAATGAGCAGTTCTTC. Encoded protein: CAARPPGVGNEQFF.